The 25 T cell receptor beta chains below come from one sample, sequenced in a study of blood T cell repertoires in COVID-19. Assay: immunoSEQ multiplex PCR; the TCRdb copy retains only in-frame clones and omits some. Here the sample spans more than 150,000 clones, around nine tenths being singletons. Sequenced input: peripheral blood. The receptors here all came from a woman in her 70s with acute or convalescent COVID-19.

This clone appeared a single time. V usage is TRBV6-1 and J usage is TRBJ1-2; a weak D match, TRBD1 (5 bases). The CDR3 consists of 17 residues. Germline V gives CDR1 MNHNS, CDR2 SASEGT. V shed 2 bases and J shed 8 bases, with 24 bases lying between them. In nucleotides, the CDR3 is TGTGCCAGCAGTGAATTGGGGAATCCCAGGGAGGGAGGCGGCTACACCTTC. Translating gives CASSELGNPREGGGYTF.

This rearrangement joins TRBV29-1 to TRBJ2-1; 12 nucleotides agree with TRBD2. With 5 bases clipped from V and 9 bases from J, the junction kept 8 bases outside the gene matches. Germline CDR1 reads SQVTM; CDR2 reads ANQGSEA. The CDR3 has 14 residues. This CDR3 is CSVSGTSGPSEQFF. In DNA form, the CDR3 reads TGCAGCGTTTCCGGGACTAGCGGGCCGAGTGAGCAGTTCTTC.

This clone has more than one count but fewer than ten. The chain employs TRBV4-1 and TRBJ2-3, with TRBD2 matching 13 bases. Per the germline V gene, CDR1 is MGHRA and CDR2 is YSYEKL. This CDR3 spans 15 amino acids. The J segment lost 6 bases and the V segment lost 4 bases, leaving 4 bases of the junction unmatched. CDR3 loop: CASSPGLAGVDTQYF. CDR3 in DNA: TGCGCCAGCAGCCCCGGACTAGCGGGGGTTGATACGCAGTATTTT.

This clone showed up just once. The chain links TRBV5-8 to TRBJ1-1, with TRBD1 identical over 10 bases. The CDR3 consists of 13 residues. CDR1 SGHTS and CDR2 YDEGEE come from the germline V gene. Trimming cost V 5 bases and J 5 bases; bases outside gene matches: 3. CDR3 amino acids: CASSKGQGTEAFF. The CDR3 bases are TGTGCCAGCAGTAAGGGACAGGGGACTGAAGCTTTCTTT.

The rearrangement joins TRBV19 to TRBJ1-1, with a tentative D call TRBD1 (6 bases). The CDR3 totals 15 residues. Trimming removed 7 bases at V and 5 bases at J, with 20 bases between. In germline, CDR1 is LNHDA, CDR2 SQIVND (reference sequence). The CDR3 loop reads CASTAAGGPGTEAFF. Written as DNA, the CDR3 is TGTGCCAGTACCGCTGCTGGGGGCCCGGGGACTGAAGCTTTCTTT.

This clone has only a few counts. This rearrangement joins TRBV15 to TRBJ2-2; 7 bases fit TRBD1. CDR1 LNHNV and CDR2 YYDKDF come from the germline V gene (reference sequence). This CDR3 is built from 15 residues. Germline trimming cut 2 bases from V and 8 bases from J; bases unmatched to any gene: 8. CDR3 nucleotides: TGTGCCACCAGCAGAAAGTCTCCGGGACAGGGGGAGCTGTTTTTT. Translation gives CATSRKSPGQGELFF.

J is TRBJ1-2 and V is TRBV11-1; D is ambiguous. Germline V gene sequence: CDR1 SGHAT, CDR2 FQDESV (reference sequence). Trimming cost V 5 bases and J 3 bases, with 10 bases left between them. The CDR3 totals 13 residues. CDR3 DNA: TGTGCCAGCAGCCCGGGGATGGACTATGGCTACACCTTC. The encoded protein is CASSPGMDYGYTF.

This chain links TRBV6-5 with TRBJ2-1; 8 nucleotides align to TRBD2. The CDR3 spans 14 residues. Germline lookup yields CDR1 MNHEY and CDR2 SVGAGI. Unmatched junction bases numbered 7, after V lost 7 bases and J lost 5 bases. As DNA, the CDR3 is TGTGCCAGCAAACGTCGGGGGGGGAACAATGAGCAGTTCTTC. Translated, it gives CASKRRGGNNEQFF.

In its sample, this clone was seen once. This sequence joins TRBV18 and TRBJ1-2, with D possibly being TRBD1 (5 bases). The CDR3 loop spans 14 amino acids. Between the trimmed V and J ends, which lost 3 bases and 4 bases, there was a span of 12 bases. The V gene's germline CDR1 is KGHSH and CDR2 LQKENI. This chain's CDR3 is CASSPQQETYGYTF. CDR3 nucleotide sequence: TGTGCCAGCTCACCTCAACAGGAGACCTATGGCTACACCTTC.

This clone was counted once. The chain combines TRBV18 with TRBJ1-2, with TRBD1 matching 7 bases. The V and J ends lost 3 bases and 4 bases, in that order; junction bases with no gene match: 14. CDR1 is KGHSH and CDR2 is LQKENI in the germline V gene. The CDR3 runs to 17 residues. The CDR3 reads CASSPLQTGKVSYGYTF. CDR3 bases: TGTGCCAGCTCACCCCTACAGACAGGGAAGGTTTCCTATGGCTACACCTTC.

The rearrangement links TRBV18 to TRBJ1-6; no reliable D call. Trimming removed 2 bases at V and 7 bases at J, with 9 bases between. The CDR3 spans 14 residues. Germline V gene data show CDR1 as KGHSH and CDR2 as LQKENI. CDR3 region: CASSPGNVNSPLHF. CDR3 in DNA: TGTGCCAGCTCACCAGGCAATGTCAATTCACCCCTCCACTTT. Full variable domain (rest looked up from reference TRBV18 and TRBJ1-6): NAGVMQNPRHLVRRRGQEARLRCSPMKGHSHVYWYRQLPEEGLKFMVYLQKENIIDESGMPKERFSAEFPKEGPSILRIQQVVRGDSAAYFCASSPGNVNSPLHFGNGTRLTVT.

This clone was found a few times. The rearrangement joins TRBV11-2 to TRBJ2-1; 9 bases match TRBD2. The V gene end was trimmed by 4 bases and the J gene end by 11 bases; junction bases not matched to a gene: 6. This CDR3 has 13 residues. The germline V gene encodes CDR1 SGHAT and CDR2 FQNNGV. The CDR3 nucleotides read TGTGCCAGCAGCTCCTTCACTAGCGGGCAGCAGTTCTTC. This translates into CASSSFTSGQQFF.

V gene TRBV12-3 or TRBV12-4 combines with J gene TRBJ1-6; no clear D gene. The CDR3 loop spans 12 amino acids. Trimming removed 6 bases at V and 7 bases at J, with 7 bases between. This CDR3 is CASSQHNSPLHF. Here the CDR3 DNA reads TGTGCCAGCAGCCAACACAATTCACCCCTCCACTTT.

CDR3 sequence: CASSSRDKTNYGYTF. The CDR3 region has the DNA TGTGCCAGCAGTTCAAGGGACAAAACTAACTATGGCTACACCTTC. The gene calls are TRBV28 and TRBJ1-2; possibly TRBD1 for D (6 bases). From germline, CDR1 is MDHEN and CDR2 SYDVKM. The length of the CDR3 is 15 residues. V was shortened by 4 bases and J by 0 bases, with 12 bases between the two germline ends.

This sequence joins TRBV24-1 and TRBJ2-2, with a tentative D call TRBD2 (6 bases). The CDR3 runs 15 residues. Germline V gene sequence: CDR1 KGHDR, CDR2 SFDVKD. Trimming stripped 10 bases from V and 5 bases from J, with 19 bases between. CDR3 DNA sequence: TGTGCCACGGGGAGGCTGAAGGGGCGTACCGGGGAGCTGTTTTTT. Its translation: CATGRLKGRTGELFF.

CDR3 region: CASSQGFRGIYEQYF. CDR3 nucleotide sequence: TGTGCCAGCAGCCAAGGTTTTAGGGGGATCTACGAGCAGTACTTC. The rearrangement joins TRBV3-1 (or the pseudogene TRBV3-2) to TRBJ2-7; D is perhaps TRBD1 (6 bases). Trimming stripped 1 base from V and 3 bases from J, with 13 bases between. The germline CDR1 and CDR2 sequences are LGHDT and YNNKEL (reference sequence). This CDR3 is 15 amino acids long.

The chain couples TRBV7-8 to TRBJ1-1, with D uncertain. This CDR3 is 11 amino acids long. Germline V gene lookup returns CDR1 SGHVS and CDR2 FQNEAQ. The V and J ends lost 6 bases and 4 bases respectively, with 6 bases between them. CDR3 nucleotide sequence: TGTGCCAGCAGGAGGGTCACTGAAGCTTTCTTT. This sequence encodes CASRRVTEAFF.

This CDR3 is CASSQVTGGGLHNEQFF. The CDR3 region has the DNA TGTGCCAGCAGCCAAGTCACCGGCGGGGGGCTCCACAATGAGCAGTTCTTC. This chain uses TRBV3-1 (or the pseudogene TRBV3-2) with TRBJ2-1; 8 bases align to TRBD2. This CDR3 comprises 17 residues. CDR1 is LGHDT, CDR2 YNNKEL, per germline (reference sequence). Unmatched junction bases numbered 10, after V lost 1 base and J lost 5 bases.

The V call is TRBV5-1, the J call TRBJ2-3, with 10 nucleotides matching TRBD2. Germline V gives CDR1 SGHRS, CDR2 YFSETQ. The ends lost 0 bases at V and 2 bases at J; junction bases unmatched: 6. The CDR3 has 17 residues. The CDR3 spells CASSLAPSGGDTDTQYF. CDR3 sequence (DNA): TGCGCCAGCAGCTTGGCCCCTAGCGGGGGAGACACAGATACGCAGTATTTT.

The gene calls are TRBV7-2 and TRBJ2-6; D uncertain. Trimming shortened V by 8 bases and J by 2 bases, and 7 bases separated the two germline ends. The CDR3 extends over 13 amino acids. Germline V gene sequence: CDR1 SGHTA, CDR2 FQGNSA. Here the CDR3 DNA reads TGTGCCAGCTCTGGAGCTGGGGCCAACGTCCTGACTTTC. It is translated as CASSGAGANVLTF.

The CDR3 reads CASIQWTNYGYTF. The CDR3 region has the DNA TGTGCCAGCATACAGTGGACTAACTATGGCTACACCTTC. This rearrangement joins TRBV5-6 to TRBJ1-2; D unclear. The germline gives CDR1 SGHDT, CDR2 YYEEEE. With 6 bases removed from V and 0 bases from J, the gap between germline ends came to 9 bases. The CDR3 is 13 amino acids.

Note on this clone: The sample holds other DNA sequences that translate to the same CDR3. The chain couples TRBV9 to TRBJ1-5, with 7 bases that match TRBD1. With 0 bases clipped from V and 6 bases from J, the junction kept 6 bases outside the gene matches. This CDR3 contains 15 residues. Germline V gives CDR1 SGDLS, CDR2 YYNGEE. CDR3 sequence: CASSVEGGAGQPQHF. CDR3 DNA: TGTGCCAGCAGCGTAGAAGGGGGCGCGGGTCAGCCCCAGCATTTT.

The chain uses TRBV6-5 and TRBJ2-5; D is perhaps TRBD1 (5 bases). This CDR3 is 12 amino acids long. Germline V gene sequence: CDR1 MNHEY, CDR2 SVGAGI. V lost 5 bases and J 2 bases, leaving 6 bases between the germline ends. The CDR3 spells CASSRQQETQYF. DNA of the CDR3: TGTGCCAGCAGTCGACAGCAAGAGACCCAGTACTTC.

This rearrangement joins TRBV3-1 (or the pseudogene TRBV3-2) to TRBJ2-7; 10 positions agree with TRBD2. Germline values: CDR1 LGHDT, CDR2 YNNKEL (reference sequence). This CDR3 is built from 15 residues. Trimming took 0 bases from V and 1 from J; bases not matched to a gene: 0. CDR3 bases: TGTGCCAGCAGCCAAGAACTAGCGGGATCCTACGAGCAGTACTTC. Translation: CASSQELAGSYEQYF.

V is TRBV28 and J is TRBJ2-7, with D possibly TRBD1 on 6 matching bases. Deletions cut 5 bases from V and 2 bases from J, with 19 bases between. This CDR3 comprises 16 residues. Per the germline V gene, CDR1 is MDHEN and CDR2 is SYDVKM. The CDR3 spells CASSQTGHFLTYEQYV. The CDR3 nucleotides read TGTGCCAGCAGTCAGACGGGACACTTCCTTACCTACGAGCAGTACGTC.